This TCR beta chain was recorded in a study of cytomegalovirus exposure and HLA in healthy donors. Looked up from germline, CDR1 is MNHNS and CDR2 is SASEGT. The CDR3 spans 16 residues. The PCR ran on 60 Vbeta and 13 Jbeta primers. TCRdb's table, derived via immunoSEQ multiplex PCR, lists solely in-frame clones and lacks some. Counted here are about 160,000 clones, 80% to 90% occurring once; the ten biggest clones make up 1.5% to 2%. To note about this clone: The junction shows a germline mismatch at one end, possibly a read error.

Sequenced input: PBMCs. The clonotype comes from a woman aged 18-30 years in good health and CMV-seronegative. V gene TRBV6-1 combines with J gene TRBJ2-7; 12 nucleotides align to TRBD2. DNA for the CDR3: TGTGCCAGCGGTGATAGCGGACTAGCGGGACCGAACGAGCAGTACTTC. This encodes CASGDSGLAGPNEQYF.